Below, 23 T cell receptor beta chains from the same sample are listed, as sequenced in a study of OX40 agonist ivuxolimab in advanced cancers. This table comes from immunoSEQ multiplex PCR, and its TCRdb copy is limited to in-frame clones, with some not included. The repertoire holds tens of thousands of clones, with roughly 86% as singletons. The sample here was CD4+ or CD8+ T cells sorted from blood, taken in a trial of the OX40 agonist ivuxolimab. All receptors derive from an adult with an advanced solid tumor such as melanoma, head and neck, liver or kidney cancer.

The gene calls are TRBV13 and TRBJ2-3; maybe TRBD2 (7 bases). The germline V gene encodes CDR1 PRHDT and CDR2 FYEKMQ (reference sequence). The CDR3 is 12 amino acids. The germline V and J ends were trimmed by 4 bases and 8 bases, with 10 bases remaining between them. The CDR3, as DNA: TGTGCCAGCAGCTCAGGGGAGGGTACGCAGTATTTT. Amino acid sequence: CASSSGEGTQYF.

CDR3 in amino acids: CASSFGGKDEQFF. CDR3 nucleotides: TGTGCCAGCAGCTTCGGGGGGAAAGATGAGCAGTTCTTC. The chain employs TRBV7-9 and TRBJ2-1; 7 bases line up with TRBD2. Germline trimming cut 3 bases from V and 8 bases from J; bases unmatched to any gene: 4. Germline CDR1 SEHNR, CDR2 FQNEAQ (reference sequence). The CDR3 is made up of 13 amino acids.

The gene calls are TRBV2 and TRBJ2-7; the D is unclear. This CDR3 has 16 residues. CDR1 and CDR2 (germline): SNHLY, FYNNEI. Trimming pared 4 bases from V and 0 bases from J, leaving 16 bases between. As DNA, the CDR3 is TGTGCCAGCAGTGGATTTACGGAGATAAACTCCTACGAGCAGTACTTC. As protein: CASSGFTEINSYEQYF.

The chain recombines TRBV4-2 with TRBJ2-7; 8 bases agree with TRBD1. CDR1 is LGHNA and CDR2 is YNFKEQ in the germline V gene. The CDR3 is made up of 14 amino acids. With V trimmed by 3 bases and J by 5 bases, 6 bases remained unmatched. The CDR3 DNA sequence: TGTGCCAGCAGCCAGACCGGGACAGGACACGAGCAGTACTTC. Translation gives CASSQTGTGHEQYF.

The V call is TRBV11-3, the J call TRBJ2-7; D is unresolved. V lost 4 bases to trimming and J lost 1 base, with 20 bases between them. This CDR3 comprises 17 residues. Germline-derived CDR1 and CDR2 are SGHNT and YENEEA. The CDR3 bases are TGTGCCAGCAGCTCCAAGGTGGGCGCAGAGCTTTCCTACGAGCAGTACTTC. It encodes CASSSKVGAELSYEQYF.

The chain employs TRBV5-4 and TRBJ2-1; TRBD2 matches 7 bases. This CDR3 contains 18 residues. With V trimmed by 3 bases and J by 0 bases, 12 bases remained unmatched. Per germline, CDR1 SGHNT and CDR2 YYREEE (reference sequence). As DNA, the CDR3 is TGTGCCAGCAGCTCCAAGCGGGGCGGGACGTTCTCCTACAATGAGCAGTTCTTC. Amino acid sequence: CASSSKRGGTFSYNEQFF.

This chain connects TRBV7-9 to TRBJ2-1, with a weak D call TRBD2 (5 bases). CDR1 and CDR2 (germline): SEHNR, FQNEAQ (reference sequence). This CDR3 has 15 amino acids. Trimming stripped 3 bases from V and 6 bases from J, with 15 bases between. CDR3 DNA sequence: TGTGCCAGCAGCTTTGAGCGGATCCGGGTCAATGAGCAGTTCTTC. Translated: CASSFERIRVNEQFF.

By share, this clone counts as medium-sized. The chain joins TRBV4-2 to TRBJ1-5; TRBD1 aligns across 7 bases. J was trimmed by 3 bases and V by 2 bases; bases with no gene match: 4. Germline CDR1 LGHNA, CDR2 YNFKEQ. The CDR3 has 15 residues. Here the CDR3 reads CASSQTGDYNQPQHF. The CDR3 coding sequence is TGTGCCAGCAGCCAAACAGGGGACTACAATCAGCCCCAGCATTTT.

This clone was seen a few times. Here the CDR3 DNA reads TGTGCCAGCACAACCGCCGAGGACAGGGGCCACGAGCAGTACTTC. It encodes CASTTAEDRGHEQYF. This sequence joins TRBV6-1 and TRBJ2-7, with TRBD1 matching over 9 bases. The germline CDR1 and CDR2 sequences are MNHNS and SASEGT. CDR3 length equals 15 residues. V dropped 7 bases and J dropped 5; count of bases not matched to a gene: 12.

The rearrangement joins TRBV15 to TRBJ2-1; 8 bases fit TRBD2. V trimming: 0 bases; J trimming: 6 bases; junction bases outside the gene matches: 4. The CDR3 runs 15 residues. Germline CDR1 is LNHNV and CDR2 is YYDKDF (reference sequence). CDR3 coding DNA: TGTGCCACCAGCAGAGAAGCGGGAGAGTTCAATGAGCAGTTCTTC. Its protein product is CATSREAGEFNEQFF. Full variable domain (remainder filled in from reference TRBV15 and TRBJ2-1): DAMVIQNPRYQVTQFGKPVTLSCSQTLNHNVMYWYQQKSSQAPKLLFHYYDKDFNNEADTPDNFQSRRPNTSFCFLDIRSPGLGDTAMYLCATSREAGEFNEQFFGPGTRLTVL.

J is TRBJ2-7 and V is TRBV6-1; TRBD1 is a possible D gene (6 bases). V was trimmed by 6 bases and J by 3 bases, leaving 12 bases between them. Per the germline V gene, CDR1 is MNHNS and CDR2 is SASEGT. This CDR3 spans 13 amino acids. This CDR3 is CASSLGTLYEQYF. In DNA form, the CDR3 reads TGTGCCAGCAGCCTCGGGACACTCTACGAGCAGTACTTC.

The J gene is TRBJ2-3, the V gene TRBV5-4, with TRBD2 matching 9 bases. J gave up 6 bases and V 0 bases, and 11 bases lay outside the gene matches. The germline CDR1 and CDR2 sequences are SGHNT and YYREEE (reference sequence). This CDR3 region has 17 residues. The CDR3 coding sequence is TGTGCCAGCAGCTTGGTGTCTAGCGGGATGGTAGGGGATACGCAGTATTTT. Its translation: CASSLVSSGMVGDTQYF.

V is TRBV5-4 and J is TRBJ2-1, with D perhaps matching TRBD1 (6 bases). V lost 0 bases and J lost 2, with 9 bases in between. Germline loops: CDR1 SGHNT, CDR2 YYREEE (reference sequence). The CDR3 is 15 residues long. CDR3 protein: CASSLARTAYNEQFF. The CDR3 DNA is TGTGCCAGCAGCTTGGCCCGGACAGCCTACAATGAGCAGTTCTTC.

J is TRBJ2-3 and V is TRBV28, with D possibly matching TRBD2 (6 bases). Germline V gene sequence: CDR1 MDHEN, CDR2 SYDVKM. The germline V and J ends were trimmed by 7 bases and 5 bases, with 13 bases remaining between them. This CDR3 region has 13 residues. CDR3 region: CASMSREEDTQYF. The CDR3 DNA is TGTGCCAGCATGTCCAGGGAGGAAGATACGCAGTATTTT.

The chain has TRBV9 and TRBJ2-2; 7 bases are a match to TRBD2. This CDR3 has 15 amino acids. After removal of 4 bases from V and 3 bases from J, the junction contained 6 bases not matched to a gene. CDR1 and CDR2 from the germline V gene are SGDLS and YYNGEE. CDR3 residues: CASSLGGADTGELFF. Written as DNA, the CDR3 is TGTGCCAGCAGCCTGGGAGGGGCGGACACCGGGGAGCTGTTTTTT.

The J gene is TRBJ2-1, the V gene TRBV7-9; D is unclear. V was trimmed by 0 bases and J by 3 bases, leaving 6 bases between them. The CDR3 runs to 14 residues. Germline assignment: CDR1 SEHNR and CDR2 FQNEAQ (reference sequence). This chain's CDR3 is CASSLADHYNEQFF. CDR3 nucleotides: TGTGCCAGCAGCTTAGCGGACCACTACAATGAGCAGTTCTTC.

V gene TRBV19 combines with J gene TRBJ2-4; 10 bases are shared with TRBD2. Germline V CDR1 and CDR2: LNHDA, SQIVND (reference sequence). V lost 9 bases and J lost 7; bases outside the gene matches: 18. The CDR3 length is 17 residues. In nucleotides, the CDR3 is TGTGCCAGCACCTTAGCCGGGACTAGCGAATTAGGGAACATTCAGTACTTC. This encodes CASTLAGTSELGNIQYF.

V and J are TRBV5-1 and TRBJ1-2, with 10 positions matching TRBD1. The junction had 17 bases not matched to a gene; V was cut back by 4 bases and J by 8 bases. Germline V gene data show CDR1 as SGHRS and CDR2 as YFSETQ. The CDR3 contains 17 residues. The CDR3 DNA reads TGCGCCAGCAGCCTACCGACAGGGGGCGCGGTTTATTTGGGCTACACCTTC. Encoded protein: CASSLPTGGAVYLGYTF.

The V and J genes are TRBV12-5 and TRBJ2-3; D might be TRBD2 (6 bases). CDR1 LGHNT and CDR2 FRNRAP come from the germline V gene. V was pared by 2 bases and J by 6 bases, with 6 bases between. The CDR3 contains 12 residues. The CDR3 sequence: CASGLRGDTQYF. The CDR3 nucleotides are TGTGCTAGTGGTTTGCGGGGGGATACGCAGTATTTT.

The V call is TRBV9, the J call TRBJ2-3, with 9 bases fitting TRBD2. Germline CDR1 and CDR2: SGDLS and YYNGEE. The CDR3 loop spans 15 amino acids. After removal of 2 bases from V and 5 bases from J, the junction contained 6 bases not matched to a gene. The CDR3 region has the DNA TGTGCCAGCAGCGTGGCGGGAGGGGTAATAGATACGCAGTATTTT. It codes for CASSVAGGVIDTQYF.

The V call is TRBV5-1, the J call TRBJ1-5; a weak D match, TRBD1 (5 bases). The CDR3 sequence is 15 residues long. Trimming cost V 0 bases and J 4 bases, with 11 bases left between them. From germline, CDR1 is SGHRS and CDR2 YFSETQ. CDR3 DNA: TGCGCCAGCAGCTTGGAACCGGGGGTAAATCAGCCCCAGCATTTT. Protein: CASSLEPGVNQPQHF.

The chain joins TRBV5-1 to TRBJ1-3; possibly TRBD1 for D (6 bases). Trimming took 0 bases from V and 2 from J, leaving 6 bases between them. The CDR3 covers 14 residues. Per the germline V gene, CDR1 is SGHRS and CDR2 is YFSETQ. This chain's CDR3 is CASSLDRAGNTIYF. The CDR3 DNA sequence: TGCGCCAGCAGCTTGGACAGGGCTGGAAACACCATATATTTT.

This chain uses TRBV2 with TRBJ2-1, with unresolved D. CDR3 size: 11 residues. Trimming pared 7 bases from V and 9 bases from J, leaving 10 bases between. Germline CDR1 and CDR2: SNHLY and FYNNEI. The CDR3 is CASNQRIEQFF. CDR3 sequence (DNA): TGTGCCAGCAACCAGAGGATTGAGCAGTTCTTC.